The subject of this entry is one TCR beta chain. The germline gives CDR1 MNHEY, CDR2 SVGAGI. The germline V and J ends were trimmed by 7 bases and 6 bases, with 15 bases remaining between them. CDR3 length equals 14 residues. The sample originates from a study of blood T cell repertoires in COVID-19. Generated by immunoSEQ multiplex PCR, the TCRdb table keeps only in-frame clones and is missing some. The sample carries 180,000 or so clones, just over 85% recorded once. V and J are TRBV6-5 and TRBJ2-2; no clear D gene. The specimen was peripheral blood. The receptor was isolated from a man aged 55-75 years with acute or convalescent COVID-19. CDR3 sequence (DNA): TGTGCCAGCACTACCGGGTGGTCGGCCGGGGAGCTGTTTTTT. Translating it yields CASTTGWSAGELFF.